Presented here are 15 T cell receptor beta chains from one specimen sequenced in a study of vaccination and CD4 T cells after COVID-19. Their specific antigens are unknown. Treatment noted: roughly 10-day PBMC culture with coronavirus spike peptide pools or control peptides (ViraFEST assay). The Oncomine TCR Beta short-read assay sequenced DNA from cultured CD4+ T cells. TCRdb ran MiXCR on the PCR reads and lists one entry per CDR3 protein. The sample includes about 20,000 distinct CDR3 sequences, 60% of them seen just once. The sample was CD4+ T cells from blood, cultured in vitro, taken after SARS-CoV-2 vaccination. The source is a human donor who had recovered from COVID-19.

The V and J genes are TRBV2 and TRBJ2-1; D is perhaps TRBD2 (5 bases). Trimming pared 4 bases from V and 5 bases from J, leaving 9 bases between. Germline assignment: CDR1 SNHLY and CDR2 FYNNEI. The CDR3 has 13 amino acids. The CDR3 region has the DNA TGTGCCAGCAGTGCAAGCGGTCACAATGAGCAGTTCTTC. This sequence encodes CASSASGHNEQFF.

As DNA, the CDR3 is TGTGCCAGCAGCCACTTTGTAGGGCGGTGGACGGATGATGAAGCTTTCTTT. Encoded protein: CASSHFVGRWTDDEAFF. V is TRBV7-9 and J is TRBJ1-1; the D is unclear. Germline CDR1 reads SEHNR; CDR2 reads FQNEAQ (reference sequence). CDR3 length equals 17 residues. Trimming took off 5 bases at V and 7 bases at J, with 26 bases between the two ends.

This chain links TRBV6-2 or TRBV6-3 with TRBJ2-7; D unclear. Germline CDR1 reads MNHEY; CDR2 reads SVGEGT. The CDR3 sequence is 12 residues long. V was clipped by 8 bases and J by 3 bases, with 11 bases between them. The CDR3 here is CASGPIDYEQYF. The CDR3 DNA follows: TGTGCCAGCGGTCCCATCGACTACGAGCAGTACTTC.

This sequence joins TRBV5-1 and TRBJ1-3, with TRBD1 as a possible D gene (6 bases). In germline, CDR1 is SGHRS, CDR2 YFSETQ. There are 14 residues in the CDR3. The V end lost 5 bases, the J end lost 3 bases, and 12 bases lay between the germline ends. The DNA of the CDR3 is TGCGCCAGCAGACCGGGGGCTGATGGAAACACCATATATTTT. As protein: CASRPGADGNTIYF.

The chain uses TRBV10-3 and TRBJ1-6, with 9 bases matching TRBD1. Germline V gene sequence: CDR1 ENHRY, CDR2 SYGVKD. CDR3 size: 14 residues. J gave up 7 bases and V 4 bases, and 2 bases lay outside the gene matches. The CDR3, as DNA: TGTGCCATCAGTGGGACAGGGGCGAATTCACCCCTCCACTTT. It translates to CAISGTGANSPLHF.

The J gene is TRBJ1-2, the V gene TRBV2; D perhaps matches TRBD1 (5 bases). Trimming took 1 base from V and 5 from J, leaving 14 bases between them. Germline V gene data show CDR1 as SNHLY and CDR2 as FYNNEI. The CDR3 runs 15 residues. The CDR3 protein is CASSEVGRRGYGYTF. In DNA form, the CDR3 reads TGTGCCAGCAGTGAAGTGGGCAGACGGGGGTATGGCTACACCTTC.

The chain employs TRBV6-2 or TRBV6-3 and TRBJ2-2; D gene unclear. Germline V gene sequence: CDR1 MNHEY, CDR2 SVGEGT. Deletions cut 5 bases from V and 6 bases from J, with 10 bases between. This CDR3 is 13 amino acids long. CDR3 in amino acids: CASSPRHSGELFF. The CDR3 coding sequence is TGTGCCAGCAGTCCCCGTCATTCCGGGGAGCTGTTTTTT.

This clonotype was counted only a few times. V and J are TRBV19 and TRBJ1-5, with 11 bases aligning to TRBD1. The CDR3 sequence is 15 residues long. Germline V gene data show CDR1 as LNHDA and CDR2 as SQIVND (reference sequence). V was clipped by 4 bases and J by 9 bases; unmatched bases: 8. The CDR3 DNA follows: TGTGCCAGTAGTACCCGGGACAGGGGGATTGGGCCCCAGCATTTT. Translation gives CASSTRDRGIGPQHF.

The chain joins TRBV20-1 to TRBJ1-2, with D tentatively TRBD1 (6 bases). CDR1 DFQATT and CDR2 SNEGSKA come from the germline V gene (reference sequence). CDR3 length: 11 residues. Trimming took 2 bases from V and 8 from J, leaving 9 bases between them. The CDR3 DNA sequence: TGCAGTGCTAGACCAGGGGAGGGCTACACCTTC. As protein: CSARPGEGYTF.

This chain joins TRBV19 and TRBJ1-2, with no clear D. The germline gives CDR1 LNHDA, CDR2 SQIVND (reference sequence). V lost 2 bases to trimming and J lost 0 bases, with 7 bases between them. The CDR3 runs to 14 residues. CDR3 sequence reads: CASSIRVSNYGYTF. The CDR3 DNA reads as TGTGCCAGTAGTATAAGAGTTTCTAACTATGGCTACACCTTC.

This chain connects TRBV7-2 to TRBJ1-6, with unresolved D. The germline V and J ends were trimmed by 7 bases and 2 bases, with 9 bases remaining between them. This CDR3 is built from 14 residues. The germline CDR1 and CDR2 sequences are SGHTA and FQGNSA. The DNA of the CDR3 is TGTGCCAGCAACCCAACCCCCTATAATTCACCCCTCCACTTT. Translation: CASNPTPYNSPLHF.

The V call is TRBV6-4, the J call TRBJ1-1; D is ambiguous. From germline, CDR1 is MRHNA and CDR2 SNTAGT. V was clipped by 4 bases and J by 0 bases, with 6 bases between them. CDR3 length: 13 residues. The CDR3 spells CASSVSMNTEAFF. The DNA for the CDR3 is TGTGCCAGCAGTGTATCCATGAACACTGAAGCTTTCTTT.

This clonotype was picked up a small number of times. The chain combines TRBV24-1 with TRBJ2-3; TRBD1 agrees at 7 bases. The CDR3 consists of 13 residues. In germline, CDR1 is KGHDR, CDR2 SFDVKD. V dropped 6 bases and J dropped 7; count of bases not matched to a gene: 6. The CDR3 region has the DNA TGTGCCACCAGTCGCAAGGGGGCAAATACGCAGTATTTT. It is translated as CATSRKGANTQYF.

The rearrangement links TRBV7-2 to TRBJ2-7; 11 bases line up with TRBD2. Per germline, CDR1 SGHTA and CDR2 FQGNSA. The ends lost 5 bases at V and 2 bases at J; junction bases unmatched: 14. The CDR3 sequence is 18 residues long. DNA for the CDR3: TGTGCCAGCAGCCCGATGCGCGTCGGGACTAGCGGTGCCTACGAGCAGTACTTC. It is translated as CASSPMRVGTSGAYEQYF.

The rearrangement joins TRBV19 to TRBJ1-5, with no clear D. Germline V gene data show CDR1 as LNHDA and CDR2 as SQIVND (reference sequence). Trimming stripped 0 bases from V and 5 bases from J, with 11 bases between. The CDR3 covers 15 residues. The CDR3 region is CASSIDPARYQPQHF. CDR3 coding DNA: TGTGCCAGTAGTATAGATCCGGCCAGATATCAGCCCCAGCATTTT.